Shown below are 16 T cell receptor beta chains from a single sample sequenced in a study of Ad26.COV2.S vaccination and SARS-CoV-2 variants. Profiling relied on immunoSEQ multiplex PCR, and the TCRdb table lists in-frame clones only, not all of them. In the table there are about 220,000 clones, roughly 90% of which are singletons. Noted treatment: roughly 20 received Ad26.COV2.S at low or high dose, single or two shots; roughly 5 received placebo; per-sample allocation not given. The samples date from day 63 after the first vaccine or placebo injection. The sequencing used peripheral blood, collected in a trial of Ad26.COV2.S vaccine versus placebo. The receptors here all came from a person aged 18 to 65 who received the Ad26.COV2.S COVID-19 vaccine or a placebo.

The chain combines TRBV19 with TRBJ1-5; tentatively, D is TRBD1 (6 bases). V lost 4 bases, J lost 4 bases, and 11 bases lay in between. The germline V gene encodes CDR1 LNHDA and CDR2 SQIVND (reference sequence). The CDR3 has 14 residues. The CDR3 DNA reads TGTGCCAGTAGTAACAGGGAACCTAATCAGCCCCAGCATTTT. This encodes CASSNREPNQPQHF.

The chain combines TRBV27 with TRBJ2-7; weak D call: TRBD1 (6 bases). Germline loops: CDR1 MNHEY, CDR2 SMNVEV (reference sequence). V was shortened by 4 bases and J by 6 bases, with 13 bases between the two germline ends. The CDR3 runs to 13 residues. CDR3 DNA: TGTGCCAGCAGTTCCCTGACAGGCGCCGAGCAGTACTTC. Protein sequence: CASSSLTGAEQYF.

This chain connects TRBV28 to TRBJ2-7; TRBD2 matches 9 bases. Trimming at V came to 3 bases and at J to 5 bases, leaving 5 bases not matched to a gene. Looked up from germline, CDR1 is MDHEN and CDR2 is SYDVKM. The CDR3 consists of 14 residues. Written as DNA, the CDR3 is TGTGCCAGCAGTTTGGGCGGGAGGGCCGACGAGCAGTACTTC. It codes for CASSLGGRADEQYF.

The chain uses TRBV25-1 and TRBJ2-1; 9 bases align to TRBD2. From germline, CDR1 is MGHDK and CDR2 SYGVNS. The CDR3 extends over 15 amino acids. The trim removed 1 base at V and 10 bases at J, leaving 8 bases unmatched. Written as DNA, the CDR3 is TGTGCCAGCAGTGAATTTAGCGGGAGCCAAACCGAGCAGTTCTTC. Its protein product is CASSEFSGSQTEQFF.

J is TRBJ2-1 and V is TRBV5-1; 11 bases line up with TRBD2. The CDR3 contains 17 residues. Germline-derived CDR1 and CDR2 are SGHRS and YFSETQ. V shed 0 bases, J shed 3 bases, and the junction held 5 bases outside the gene matches. The CDR3 bases are TGCGCCAGCAGCTTGGAAACTAGCGGGAGTATCTACAATGAGCAGTTCTTC. Translating gives CASSLETSGSIYNEQFF. Full variable domain (rest looked up from reference TRBV5-1 and TRBJ2-1): KAGVTQTPRYLIKTRGQQVTLSCSPISGHRSVSWYQQTPGQGLQFLFEYFSETQRNKGNFPGRFSGRQFSNSRSEMNVSTLELGDSALYLCASSLETSGSIYNEQFFGPGTRLTVL.

CDR3 in amino acids: CSASGEGPTYEQYF. CDR3 bases: TGCAGTGCTAGTGGGGAGGGACCCACCTACGAGCAGTACTTC. The chain employs TRBV20-1 and TRBJ2-7; 7 bases match TRBD2. CDR3 length: 14 amino acids. The germline gives CDR1 DFQATT, CDR2 SNEGSKA (reference sequence). V trimming: 3 bases; J trimming: 2 bases; junction bases outside the gene matches: 7.

The chain links TRBV5-4 to TRBJ2-7; 9 bases line up with TRBD1. The CDR3 consists of 16 residues. J lost 1 base, V lost 0 bases, and 5 bases had no gene match. Germline CDR1 reads SGHNT; CDR2 reads YYREEE (reference sequence). CDR3 sequence: CASSLGMGTGSYEQYF. Written as DNA, the CDR3 is TGTGCCAGCAGCTTGGGAATGGGGACAGGGTCCTACGAGCAGTACTTC.

The gene calls are TRBV6-6 and TRBJ2-2; D not resolved. V gave up 6 bases and J gave up 5 bases, with 10 bases separating them. The CDR3 consists of 13 residues. Germline CDR1 reads MNHNY; CDR2 reads SVGAGI (reference sequence). The CDR3 nucleotides read TGTGCCAGCAGCTACACCAGAACCGGGGAGCTGTTTTTT. Protein sequence: CASSYTRTGELFF.

The chain employs TRBV5-4 and TRBJ2-7; TRBD1 aligns across 10 bases. The J segment lost 6 bases and the V segment lost 4 bases, leaving 7 bases of the junction unmatched. This CDR3 is 14 amino acids long. Looked up from germline, CDR1 is SGHNT and CDR2 is YYREEE (reference sequence). In DNA, the CDR3 is TGTGCCAGCAGCACCGGGACAGGGGTGAGCGAGCAGTACTTC. Its translation: CASSTGTGVSEQYF.

This clone was counted only a few times. The genes are TRBV7-2 and TRBJ2-7, with D possibly TRBD1 on 6 matching bases. The V and J ends lost 8 bases and 2 bases respectively, with 16 bases between them. CDR1 SGHTA and CDR2 FQGNSA come from the germline V gene. The CDR3 spans 14 residues. The CDR3 protein is CASGRQGLTYEQYF. The CDR3 DNA follows: TGTGCCAGCGGCCGGCAGGGGCTAACCTACGAGCAGTACTTC. The entire variable domain, with the rest obtained from reference TRBV7-2 and TRBJ2-7, is as follows: GAGVSQSPSNKVTEKGKDVELRCDPISGHTALYWYRQSLGQGLEFLIYFQGNSAPDKSGLPSDRFSAERTGGSVSTLTIQRTQQEDSAVYLCASGRQGLTYEQYFGPGTRLTVT.

J is TRBJ2-3 and V is TRBV6-6, with 11 nucleotides matching TRBD1. This CDR3 has 15 amino acids. Germline CDR1 and CDR2: MNHNY and SVGAGI (reference sequence). V shed 5 bases, J shed 4 bases, and the junction held 5 bases outside the gene matches. CDR3 in amino acids: CASSQRDRGADTQYF. CDR3 DNA sequence: TGTGCCAGCAGTCAACGGGACAGGGGGGCAGATACGCAGTATTTT.

This sequence joins TRBV7-9 and TRBJ2-7, with D possibly TRBD2 on 7 matching bases. Germline loops: CDR1 SEHNR, CDR2 FQNEAQ (reference sequence). CDR3 size: 12 residues. Trimming shortened V by 8 bases and J by 3 bases, and 11 bases separated the two germline ends. This CDR3 is CASGGGYYEQYF. The CDR3 DNA reads TGTGCCAGCGGCGGGGGCTACTACGAGCAGTACTTC.

CDR3 protein: CASSRGGATYNEQFF. The CDR3 DNA reads TGTGCCAGCAGCCGCGGGGGGGCCACCTACAATGAGCAGTTCTTC. The chain is built from TRBV7-3 and TRBJ2-1; 9 bases are shared with TRBD2. CDR1 and CDR2 (germline): SGHTA, FQGTGA. With V trimmed by 5 bases and J by 2 bases, 4 bases remained unmatched. CDR3 length: 15 residues.

J is TRBJ2-7 and V is TRBV5-1; maybe TRBD1 (5 bases). Germline values: CDR1 SGHRS, CDR2 YFSETQ. With 4 bases removed from V and 2 bases from J, the gap between germline ends came to 19 bases. The CDR3 length is 16 residues. The CDR3: CASSLPDSTSTYEQYF. Here the CDR3 DNA reads TGCGCCAGCAGCCTCCCCGACAGCACCTCCACCTACGAGCAGTACTTC.

This chain links TRBV6-2 or TRBV6-3 with TRBJ2-5, with D possibly matching TRBD2 (6 bases). Germline lookup yields CDR1 MNHEY and CDR2 SVGEGT. The CDR3 totals 15 residues. Between the trimmed V and J ends, which lost 1 base and 2 bases, there was a span of 11 bases. The CDR3 bases are TGTGCCAGCAGTTACTTCGGGACTCCTCAAGAGACCCAGTACTTC. This translates into CASSYFGTPQETQYF.

The gene calls are TRBV30 and TRBJ1-2; the D is unclear. V was pared by 2 bases and J by 6 bases, with 7 bases between. Germline values: CDR1 GTSNPN, CDR2 SVGIG (reference sequence). The CDR3 is 11 amino acids. The CDR3 region is CAWSQDDGYTF. CDR3 in DNA: TGTGCCTGGAGTCAGGACGATGGCTACACCTTC.